A single sample is the source of the 4 T cell receptor beta chains below, sequenced in a study of tissue T cells after allogeneic stem cell transplantation. Time point of the sample: mouse harvest day 7 after allogeneic transplant. Each mouse received 10^7 T-cell-depleted marrow cells plus 10^6 splenic CD5+ T cells by tail vein. This table comes from immunoSEQ multiplex PCR, and its TCRdb copy is limited to in-frame clones, with some not included. The repertoire holds about 8,700 clones, with 35% to 50% as singletons. Sequencing used skin. Receptors originate from a female BALB/c mouse given C57BL/6 T cells with graft-versus-host disease after an allogeneic hematopoietic cell transplant.

Concerning this clone itself: Germline and genes here are mouse. The read gets to within 1 residue of the CDR3 end, and the germline J gene fills in the rest. The chain combines TRBV20 with TRBJ1-3; 10 bases are a match to TRBD1. The CDR3 runs to 14 residues. Looked up from germline, CDR1 is GFQATS and CDR2 is STVNSAI. The junction had 4 bases not matched to a gene; V was cut back by 6 bases and J by 2 bases. The CDR3: CGARDRGAGNTLYF. CDR3 bases read: TGTGGTGCCCGGGACAGGGGAGCTGGAAATACGCTCTAT. Variable domain in full (rest from reference TRBV20 and TRBJ1-3): GALVYQYPRRTICKSGTSMRMECQAVGFQATSVAWYRQSPQKTFELIALSTVNSAIKYEQNFTQEKFPISHPNLSFSSMTVLNAYLEDRGLYLCGARDRGAGNTLYFGEGSRLIVV.

With respect to this clone: Mouse gene names and germline throughout. The read falls 1 residue short of the CDR3 end, and the missing part is taken from the germline J gene. V and J are TRBV5 and TRBJ1-1; D is possibly TRBD1 (5 bases). The CDR3 is 13 residues long. V lost 1 base and J lost 2, with 5 bases in between. The germline V gene has CDR1 LGHNA and CDR2 YNLKQL (reference sequence). The sequenced part of the CDR3 DNA is TGTGCCAGCAGCCAAGGGGGCAACACAGAAGTCTTC. It yields the protein CASSQGGNTEVF. The complete CDR3 reads CASSQGGNTEVFF.

Relative to its sample, this clone is medium-sized. Genes and germline are mouse. The DNA read from the CDR3 is TGTGCCAGCAGTCTTCCGGGACAGGGAAACTCCGACTACACC. This translates into CASSLPGQGNSDYT. The entire CDR3 is CASSLPGQGNSDYTF. The V and J genes are TRBV26 and TRBJ1-2, with 9 bases aligning to TRBD1. The read comes to an end 1 residue before the CDR3 does, leaving the germline J gene to fill in the end. V lost 3 bases and J lost 1; bases outside the gene matches: 3. Per the germline V gene, CDR1 is KGHPV and CDR2 is FQNQEV (reference sequence). The CDR3 has 15 amino acids. The full variable domain, completed using reference TRBV26 and TRBJ1-2, is NSKVIQTPRYLVKGQGQKAKMRCIPEKGHPVVFWYQQNKNNEFKFLINFQNQEVLQQIDMTEKRFSAECPSNSPCSLEIQSSEAGDSALYLCASSLPGQGNSDYTFGSGTRLLVI.

This clone ranks as medium-sized (0.01 to 0.1%). Gene names follow the mouse nomenclature. The read halts 1 residue ahead of the CDR3 end, with the missing end drawn from the germline J gene. This sequence joins TRBV23 and TRBJ2-7; the table's D call TRBD2 went unverified against the DNA. This CDR3 region has 14 residues. Germline CDR1 reads KGHTA; CDR2 reads FQNQQP. This CDR3 reads CSSSPRLGGYEQYF. Incomplete CDR3 DNA: TGCTCCAGCAGTCCCCGACTGGGGGGTTATGAACAGTAC. Full variable domain (outside the CDR3, taken from reference TRBV23 and TRBJ2-7): DAAVTQKPRYLIKMKGQEAEMKCIPEKGHTAVFWYQQKQSKELKFLIYFQNQQPLDQIDMVKERFSAVCPSSSLCSLGIRTCEAEDSALYLCSSSPRLGGYEQYFGPGTRLTVL.